This paragraph reports one TCR beta chain. This specimen belongs to a study of siplizumab effects on memory and regulatory T cells. TCRdb's table, derived via immunoSEQ multiplex PCR, lists solely in-frame clones and lacks some. In the table there are around 97,000 clones, 85% to 95% of which are singletons. Germline CDR1 reads MDHEN; CDR2 reads SYDVKM. The CDR3 runs to 13 residues. V was clipped by 6 bases and J by 11 bases, with 20 bases between them. Sequenced sample: non-Treg CD4+ T cells sorted from blood. The rearrangement uses TRBV28 and TRBJ2-7; D is uncertain. The clonotype comes from a human donor in good health. The CDR3 DNA reads TGTGCCAGCAGCACCCCTCTAGACCGGACGAAGTACTTC. Its translation is CASSTPLDRTKYF.